This TCR beta chain was identified in a study of control samples from healthy donors and cancer patients (dated by TCRdb to about 2020). The germline V gene (reference sequence) yields MNHEY for CDR1 and SMNVEV for CDR2. The junction shows trimming of 5 bases on V and 1 base on J, and the gene matches do not reach 3 bases of it. Reading from cysteine to phenylalanine, the CDR3 counts 15 amino acids. The retained sequence is limited to the CDR3, 45 bases, with the frame set at the first base. With regard to this clone: Its antigen is unknown. No base-level quality is on record; no much larger clone is a single base apart.

The library relied on the immunoSEQ multiplex PCR assay. TCRdb provides this immuneACCESS table in a form limited to in-frame rearrangements. Some clones are lacking; in checked studies, under half of them reflect an unresolved V gene, and why the rest are absent is not known. This sample comprises around 94,000 clones, around 83% of them detected only once. Together, the top ten hold roughly 1.2% of the sample. The TCR sequence derives from a woman aged 50 to 65 in good health. The chain is assembled from TRBV27 and TRBJ1-1, with 11 junctional bases fitting TRBD1. The sequencing input was blood. The nucleotides are TGTGCCAGCAGTACCGGGACAGGGGGGAACACTGAAGCTTTCTTT. It translates as CASSTGTGGNTEAFF.